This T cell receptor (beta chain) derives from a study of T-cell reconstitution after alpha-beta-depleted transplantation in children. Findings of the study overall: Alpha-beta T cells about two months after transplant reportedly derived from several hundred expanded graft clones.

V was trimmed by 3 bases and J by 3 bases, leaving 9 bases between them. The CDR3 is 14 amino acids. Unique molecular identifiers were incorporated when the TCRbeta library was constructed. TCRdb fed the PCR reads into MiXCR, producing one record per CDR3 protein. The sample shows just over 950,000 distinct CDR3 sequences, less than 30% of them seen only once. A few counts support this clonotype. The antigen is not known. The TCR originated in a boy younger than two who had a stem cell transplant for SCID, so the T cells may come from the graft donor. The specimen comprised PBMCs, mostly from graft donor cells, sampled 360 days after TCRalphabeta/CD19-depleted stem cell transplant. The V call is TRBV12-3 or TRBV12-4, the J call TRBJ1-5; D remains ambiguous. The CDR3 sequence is CASSFSGFNQPQHF. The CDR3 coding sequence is TGTGCCAGCAGTTTCTCGGGATTCAATCAGCCCCAGCATTTT.